The 9 T cell receptor beta chains below all came from one sample that was sequenced in a study of lymphopenia after photon versus proton radiotherapy. Data came from immunoSEQ multiplex PCR; TCRdb stores just in-frame clones and leaves some out. The sample records 18,000 or so clones, less than 90% being singletons. The sequencing used peripheral blood, collected from a patient treated with proton-based radiotherapy. The source of these receptors is a man aged 70-80 years with pancreatic cancer.

V and J are TRBV19 and TRBJ1-3; D is unresolved. The CDR3 loop spans 12 amino acids. The V end lost 7 bases, the J end lost 2 bases, and 6 bases lay between the germline ends. CDR1 is LNHDA, CDR2 SQIVND, per germline (reference sequence). DNA of the CDR3: TGTGCCAGTAAGAGTACTGGAAACACCATATATTTT. It codes for CASKSTGNTIYF.

The rearrangement joins TRBV15 to TRBJ2-1, with 8 bases lining up with TRBD1. This CDR3 comprises 15 residues. CDR1 is LNHNV, CDR2 YYDKDF, per germline (reference sequence). V dropped 1 base and J dropped 7; count of bases not matched to a gene: 6. The CDR3 DNA reads as TGTGCCACCAGCAGAGGGGTACAGGGGGTAAATGAGCAGTTCTTC. It specifies CATSRGVQGVNEQFF.

V is TRBV5-5 and J is TRBJ1-3; D call uncertain. The CDR3 totals 15 residues. CDR1 SGHKS and CDR2 YYEKEE come from the germline V gene (reference sequence). Trimming stripped 4 bases from V and 4 bases from J, with 15 bases between. CDR3 sequence reads: CASSPPSRPGNTIYF. The CDR3 bases are TGTGCCAGCAGCCCGCCCTCGAGACCAGGAAACACCATATATTTT.

The chain has TRBV5-1 and TRBJ1-1, with TRBD1 identical over 10 bases. Germline lookup yields CDR1 SGHRS and CDR2 YFSETQ. Germline trimming cut 7 bases from V and 11 bases from J; bases unmatched to any gene: 11. The length of the CDR3 is 13 residues. CDR3 coding DNA: TGCGCCAGCTACGACCGGGACAGGGGCTATGCTTTCTTT. Protein sequence: CASYDRDRGYAFF.

This rearrangement joins TRBV9 to TRBJ2-3; 7 nucleotides match TRBD2. The germline V gene encodes CDR1 SGDLS and CDR2 YYNGEE. V was pared by 3 bases and J by 6 bases, with 10 bases of the junction left unmatched. The CDR3 runs 15 residues. The CDR3 region is CASSGGLTSGDTQYF. DNA for the CDR3: TGTGCCAGCAGCGGGGGACTAACGAGTGGGGATACGCAGTATTTT.

In its sample, this clone was seen once. This chain uses TRBV28 with TRBJ1-2; D is undetermined. V was shortened by 5 bases and J by 5 bases, with 6 bases between the two germline ends. The germline CDR1 and CDR2 sequences are MDHEN and SYDVKM. CDR3 length: 11 amino acids. In DNA form, the CDR3 reads TGTGCCAGCAGTCACCGGTATGGCTACACCTTC. Encoded protein: CASSHRYGYTF.

This rearrangement joins TRBV29-1 to TRBJ2-7, with 8 positions matching TRBD1. Germline loops: CDR1 SQVTM, CDR2 ANQGSEA. V gave up 8 bases and J gave up 3 bases; unmatched junction bases: 9. This CDR3 spans 13 amino acids. Here the CDR3 DNA reads TGCAGCTACACAGGGACAGGACACTACGAGCAGTACTTC. Translated, it gives CSYTGTGHYEQYF.

V is TRBV9 and J is TRBJ2-7, with D perhaps assigned TRBD1 or TRBD2 (5 bases each). V lost 0 bases, J lost 3 bases, and 10 bases lay in between. The CDR3 spans 14 residues. CDR1 SGDLS and CDR2 YYNGEE come from the germline V gene. The CDR3 sequence: CASSVDGADYEQYF. CDR3 nucleotides: TGTGCCAGCAGCGTAGACGGGGCGGACTACGAGCAGTACTTC.

This sequence joins TRBV27 and TRBJ2-3; D might be TRBD1 or TRBD2, each matching 5 bases. The CDR3 contains 19 residues. Trimming shortened V by 3 bases and J by 2 bases, and 24 bases separated the two germline ends. CDR1 is MNHEY, CDR2 SMNVEV, per germline (reference sequence). The CDR3 region is CASSFRATPGRRLTDTQYF. CDR3 in DNA: TGTGCCAGCAGTTTTCGTGCCACCCCGGGACGGAGACTCACAGATACGCAGTATTTT.